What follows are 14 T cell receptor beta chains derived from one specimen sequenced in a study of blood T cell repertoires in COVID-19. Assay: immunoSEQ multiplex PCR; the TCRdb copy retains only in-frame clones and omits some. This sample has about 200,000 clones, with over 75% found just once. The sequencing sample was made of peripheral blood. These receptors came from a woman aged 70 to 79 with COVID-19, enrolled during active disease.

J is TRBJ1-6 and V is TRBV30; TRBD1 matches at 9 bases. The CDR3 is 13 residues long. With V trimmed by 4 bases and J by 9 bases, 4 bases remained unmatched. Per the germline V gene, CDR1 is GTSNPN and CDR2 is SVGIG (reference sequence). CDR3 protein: CAWKKDRGSPLHF. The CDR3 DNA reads TGTGCCTGGAAAAAGGACAGGGGTTCACCCCTCCACTTT.

CDR3: CASSLGGTVGLASAEQFF. The CDR3 DNA is TGCGCCAGCAGCTTGGGGGGGACCGTCGGACTAGCGAGCGCTGAGCAGTTCTTC. The chain uses TRBV5-1 and TRBJ2-1, with 9 bases aligning to TRBD2. This CDR3 contains 18 residues. The V and J ends lost 0 bases and 9 bases, in that order; junction bases with no gene match: 16. Germline V gene lookup returns CDR1 SGHRS and CDR2 YFSETQ. The whole variable domain, filled in from reference TRBV5-1 and TRBJ2-1, reads KAGVTQTPRYLIKTRGQQVTLSCSPISGHRSVSWYQQTPGQGLQFLFEYFSETQRNKGNFPGRFSGRQFSNSRSEMNVSTLELGDSALYLCASSLGGTVGLASAEQFFGPGTRLTVL.

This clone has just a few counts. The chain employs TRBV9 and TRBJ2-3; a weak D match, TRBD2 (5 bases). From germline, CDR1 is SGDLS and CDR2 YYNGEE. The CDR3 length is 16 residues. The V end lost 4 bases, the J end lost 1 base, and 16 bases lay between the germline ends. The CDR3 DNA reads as TGTGCCAGCAGCCCCGGGGTCCTCAGACGCACAGATACGCAGTATTTT. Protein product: CASSPGVLRRTDTQYF. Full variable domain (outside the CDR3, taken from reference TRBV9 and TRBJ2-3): DSGVTQTPKHLITATGQRVTLRCSPRSGDLSVYWYQQSLDQGLQFLIQYYNGEERAKGNILERFSAQQFPDLHSELNLSSLELGDSALYFCASSPGVLRRTDTQYFGPGTRLTVL.

CDR3 sequence reads: CASSRAGGQHTDTQYF. The CDR3 nucleotides read TGCGCCAGCAGCCGAGCTGGCGGACAGCACACAGATACGCAGTATTTT. V is TRBV4-3 and J is TRBJ2-3; possible D gene TRBD1, 6 bases. Germline assignment: CDR1 LGHNA and CDR2 YSLEER. V lost 4 bases and J 2 bases, leaving 16 bases between the germline ends. The CDR3 consists of 16 residues.

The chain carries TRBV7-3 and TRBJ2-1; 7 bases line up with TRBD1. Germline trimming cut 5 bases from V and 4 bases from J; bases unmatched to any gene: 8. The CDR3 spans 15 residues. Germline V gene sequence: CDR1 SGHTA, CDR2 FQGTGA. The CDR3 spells CASSIDRAGYNEQFF. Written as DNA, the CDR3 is TGTGCCAGCAGCATAGACAGGGCAGGATACAATGAGCAGTTCTTC.

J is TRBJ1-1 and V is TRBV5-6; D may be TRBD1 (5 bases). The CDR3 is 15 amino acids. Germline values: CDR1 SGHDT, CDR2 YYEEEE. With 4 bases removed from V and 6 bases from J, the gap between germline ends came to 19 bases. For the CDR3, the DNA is TGTGCCAGCAGCCGACCCGACAGCCCGAGCGCTGAAGCTTTCTTT. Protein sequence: CASSRPDSPSAEAFF.

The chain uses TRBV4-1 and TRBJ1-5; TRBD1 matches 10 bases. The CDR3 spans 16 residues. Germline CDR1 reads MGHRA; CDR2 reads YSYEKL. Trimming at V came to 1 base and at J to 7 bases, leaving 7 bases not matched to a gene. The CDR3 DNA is TGCGCCAGCAGCCAAGTACTAGGACAGGGGGAACAGCCCCAGCATTTT. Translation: CASSQVLGQGEQPQHF.

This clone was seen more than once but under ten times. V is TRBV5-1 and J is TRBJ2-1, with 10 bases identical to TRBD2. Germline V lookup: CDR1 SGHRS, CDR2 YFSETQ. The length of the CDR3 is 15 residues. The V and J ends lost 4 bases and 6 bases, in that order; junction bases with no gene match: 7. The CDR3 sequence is CASSPGTSESNEQFF. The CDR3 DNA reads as TGCGCCAGCAGCCCAGGGACTAGCGAATCCAATGAGCAGTTCTTC.

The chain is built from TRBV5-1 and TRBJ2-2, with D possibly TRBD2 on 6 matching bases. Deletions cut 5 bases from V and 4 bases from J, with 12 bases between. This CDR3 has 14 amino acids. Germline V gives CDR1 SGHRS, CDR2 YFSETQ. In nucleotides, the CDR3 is TGCGCCAGCAGTTCGGGAGTTAGCACCGGGGAGCTGTTTTTT. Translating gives CASSSGVSTGELFF.

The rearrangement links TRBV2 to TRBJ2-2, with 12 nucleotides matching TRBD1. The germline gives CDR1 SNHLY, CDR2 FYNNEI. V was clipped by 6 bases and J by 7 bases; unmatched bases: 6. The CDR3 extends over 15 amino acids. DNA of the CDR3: TGTGCCAGCAGGGGACAGGGGGCCAATAACGGGGAGCTGTTTTTT. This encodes CASRGQGANNGELFF.

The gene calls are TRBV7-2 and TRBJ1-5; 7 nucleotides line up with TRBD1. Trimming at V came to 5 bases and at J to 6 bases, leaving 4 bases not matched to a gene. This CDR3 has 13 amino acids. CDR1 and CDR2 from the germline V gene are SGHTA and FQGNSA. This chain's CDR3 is CASSPGTAQPQHF. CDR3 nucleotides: TGTGCCAGCAGCCCCGGGACAGCTCAGCCCCAGCATTTT.

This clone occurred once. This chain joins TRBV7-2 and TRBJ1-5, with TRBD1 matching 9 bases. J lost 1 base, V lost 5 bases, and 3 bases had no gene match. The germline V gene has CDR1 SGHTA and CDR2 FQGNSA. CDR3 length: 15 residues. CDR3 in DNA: TGTGCCAGCAGCGAGGACAGGGGCAGCAATCAGCCCCAGCATTTT. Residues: CASSEDRGSNQPQHF.

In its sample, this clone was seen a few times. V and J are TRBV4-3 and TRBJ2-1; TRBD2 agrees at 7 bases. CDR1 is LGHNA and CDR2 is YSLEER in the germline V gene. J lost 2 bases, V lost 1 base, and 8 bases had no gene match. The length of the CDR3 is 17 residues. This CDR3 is CASSQAGSSGPYNEQFF. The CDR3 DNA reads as TGCGCCAGCAGCCAAGCGGGGTCTAGCGGACCCTACAATGAGCAGTTCTTC.

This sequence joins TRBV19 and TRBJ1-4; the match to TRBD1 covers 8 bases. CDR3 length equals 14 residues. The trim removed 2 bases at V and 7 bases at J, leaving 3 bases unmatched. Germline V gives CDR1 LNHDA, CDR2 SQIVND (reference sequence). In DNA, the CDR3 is TGTGCCAGTAGTATACAGGGGGCTTTTGAAAAACTGTTTTTT. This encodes CASSIQGAFEKLFF.